This T cell receptor (beta chain) was identified in a study of T cell responses to AZD1222 COVID-19 vaccine. The length of the CDR3 is 12 residues. Trimming pared 5 bases from V and 2 bases from J, leaving 7 bases between. General study results and limits: Vaccine-associated CD4 TCRs spanned spike, dominant at 160-218 and 743-854. A reported finding is that nearly half of spike-specific TCRs target unmutated variant regions. Recipients of AZD1222 seropositive at baseline numbered only five or six. Clonal diversity was possibly underestimated, and the donors were mostly white British, with more females.

Data came from immunoSEQ multiplex PCR; TCRdb stores just in-frame clones and leaves some out. The sample contains 100,000 to 150,000 clones, roughly 90% of which appear only once. Comment on this clone: The antigen is not known.

This sequence was found in an adult in good health. Material: peripheral blood, obtained on day 0 of AZD1222 vaccination. The chain links TRBV12-3 or TRBV12-4 to TRBJ2-7; no reliable D call. The CDR3 region has the DNA TGTGCCAGCAGTCTTTGGCCCTACGAGCAGTACTTC. Residues: CASSLWPYEQYF.